This is a list of T cell receptor beta chains from one sample in a study of blood T cell repertoires in COVID-19. This table comes from immunoSEQ multiplex PCR, and its TCRdb copy is limited to in-frame clones, with some not included. The sample contains around 110,000 clones, around 88% of which appear only once. The sequencing sample was made of peripheral blood. The receptors stem from a man aged 45-65 years with active or convalescent COVID-19. CDR3s include the opening cysteine and the closing phenylalanine or tryptophan. Clone size is given for some rows only: seen once, a few or many times, or a class if the clone is expanded.

size,V,CDR3
once,TRBV18,CASSTDRAVTEAFF
NA,TRBV19,CASTGDRAHTEAFF
NA,TRBV7-2,CASSLGLGDGYTF
NA,TRBV19,CASSRQGWTDSGNTIYF
NA,TRBV6-5,CASRQGLAADTQYF
NA,TRBV10-3,CAILRDRGITGELFF
NA,TRBV2,CASRESTDQPQHF
NA,TRBV9,CASSVRGQGGTGELFF
NA,TRBV5-6,CASSFGRAADTQYF
NA,TRBV7-2,CASSPDREDSPLHF
NA,TRBV3-1/TRBV3-2,CASSHRTGVEKLFF
NA,TRBV5-1,CASSLVVGVVGRAYWGNQPQHF
NA,TRBV27,CASSFATGGEHGYTF
NA,TRBV5-1,CASSPAEGLNSPLHF
NA,TRBV27,CASKAMGEGSYNEQFF
NA,TRBV10-3,CAISESTGLLAFF
once,TRBV5-6,CASSLSGGDEQFF
NA,TRBV5-4,CASSSDSISGNTIYF
few,TRBV27,CASSLSGTLYNEQFF
NA,TRBV11-3,CASSPTSGKDNEQFF
NA,TRBV9,CASSVEGAKNIQYF
NA,TRBV20-1,CSARRTGTQYF
NA,TRBV4-1,CASSPTGFNEKLFF
once,TRBV6-6,CASSLGQGATEAFF
NA,TRBV6-5,CASRSGQGNEKLFF
NA,TRBV18,CASSPGGVGFNQPQHF
NA,TRBV28,CASRTLAGQISNYNEQFF
NA,TRBV3-1/TRBV3-2,CASSQEGSGSYNEQFF
NA,TRBV7-7,CASSQSGGSSTDTQYF
NA,TRBV7-2,CASSLTGGGTSESYEQYF
NA,TRBV19,CASSIDRDYGYTF
once,TRBV9,CASSVVPGMNTEAFF
NA,TRBV18,CASSPDPWDRTGFNQPQHF
NA,TRBV2,CASRPGLASYEQYF
NA,TRBV6-5,CASSSGLAGRNEQYF
NA,TRBV7-9,CASSLGAGESYTF
NA,TRBV7-9,CASSVAGRQGNSGNTIYF
NA,TRBV4-3,CASSQGLAGSYEQYF
NA,TRBV7-9,CASTLGTGSREQFF
NA,TRBV28,CASSLQTGTGGGYTF
NA,TRBV5-1,CASSLSLAGSYGYTF
NA,TRBV2,CASSEDRGQTDTQYF
NA,TRBV30,CAWTGNQETQYF
NA,TRBV19,CASRPPGQNNEKLFF
NA,TRBV10-2,CASSQGGTTGSYEQYF
NA,TRBV7-9,CASSLRLEVSGANVLTF
NA,TRBV28,CASSSPNQPQHF
NA,TRBV2,CAIQTGTGDGYTF
NA,TRBV30,CAWNLAGGPYEQYF
NA,TRBV6-5,CASSYSGRYLIYEQYF
once,TRBV4-2,CASSPGLAGVSEQFF
NA,TRBV6-5,CVSGPAGMNTEAFF
once,TRBV4-3,CASSQEITSGRNEQFF
NA,TRBV12-1,CASRGSGGTEAFF
NA,TRBV19,CASSILTTTGELFF
NA,TRBV9,CASSVSGTGDWSGYTF
NA,TRBV4-3,CASSQDGTGGNTIYF
NA,TRBV29-1,CSVDAGFNQPQHF